These 25 T cell receptor beta chains came from one sample sequenced in a study of T cell repertoires in cytomegalovirus infection. These receptors' targets are unknown. MiXCR, run by TCRdb on the reads, gives a single entry per CDR3 protein. The table records around 500,000 distinct CDR3 sequences, about 42% of them present only once. Specimen: cultured PBMCs, collected from culture after CMV antigen stimulation. The receptors originated from a human donor in good health (CMV status not recorded). Some clones in this sample may be carry-over from other donors' samples.

There are a few counts of this clonotype. This chain links TRBV27 with TRBJ2-7; D gene ambiguous. Deletions cut 3 bases from V and 4 bases from J, with 13 bases between. CDR1 and CDR2 (germline): MNHEY, SMNVEV (reference sequence). This CDR3 region has 14 residues. The CDR3 DNA is TGTGCCAGCAGTTTCGGTTGGGCGGAATACGAGCAGTACTTC. Translated, it gives CASSFGWAEYEQYF.

This clonotype was found a few times. The chain uses TRBV7-9 and TRBJ2-2; 9 bases fit TRBD1. Germline-derived CDR1 and CDR2 are SEHNR and FQNEAQ (reference sequence). CDR3 length equals 16 residues. J was trimmed by 3 bases and V by 7 bases; bases with no gene match: 9. The CDR3 DNA sequence: TGTGCCAGCACCACCCGGGACAGGGATTACACCGGGGAGCTGTTTTTT. It yields the protein CASTTRDRDYTGELFF.

The chain carries TRBV18 and TRBJ2-1; 10 bases fit TRBD1. Germline-derived CDR1 and CDR2 are KGHSH and LQKENI. The CDR3 spans 15 residues. Trimming at V came to 4 bases and at J to 6 bases, leaving 6 bases not matched to a gene. This CDR3 reads CASSQFRTGGNEQFF. The DNA of the CDR3 is TGTGCCAGCTCACAATTCAGGACAGGGGGCAATGAGCAGTTCTTC. Drawing the rest from reference TRBV18 and TRBJ2-1, the complete variable domain is NAGVMQNPRHLVRRRGQEARLRCSPMKGHSHVYWYRQLPEEGLKFMVYLQKENIIDESGMPKERFSAEFPKEGPSILRIQQVVRGDSAAYFCASSQFRTGGNEQFFGPGTRLTVL.

This clonotype was counted between two and nine times. The genes are TRBV5-1 and TRBJ1-5, with a tentative D call TRBD1 (5 bases). V dropped 2 bases and J dropped 6 bases, with 9 bases sitting between them. The CDR3 spans 13 residues. Per germline, CDR1 SGHRS and CDR2 YFSETQ. The CDR3 loop is CASSLLGTQPQHF. CDR3 sequence (DNA): TGCGCCAGCAGCTTACTAGGGACTCAGCCCCAGCATTTT.

V is TRBV7-2 and J is TRBJ2-7, with TRBD2 matching 8 bases. Per germline, CDR1 SGHTA and CDR2 FQGNSA. This CDR3 is built from 17 residues. Germline trimming cut 1 base from V and 2 bases from J; bases unmatched to any gene: 10. Here the CDR3 DNA reads TGTGCCAGCAGCTTAGGATTCGGCGGGGGGCCTCCCTACGAGCAGTACTTC. This translates into CASSLGFGGGPPYEQYF. Full variable domain (outside the CDR3, taken from reference TRBV7-2 and TRBJ2-7): GAGVSQSPSNKVTEKGKDVELRCDPISGHTALYWYRQSLGQGLEFLIYFQGNSAPDKSGLPSDRFSAERTGGSVSTLTIQRTQQEDSAVYLCASSLGFGGGPPYEQYFGPGTRLTVT.

V usage is TRBV28 and J usage is TRBJ1-5; a possible D gene is TRBD1 (5 bases). Germline CDR1 reads MDHEN; CDR2 reads SYDVKM. This CDR3 has 17 amino acids. V shed 4 bases and J shed 5 bases, with 21 bases lying between them. CDR3 protein: CASSYPGKRGGDQPQHF. DNA of the CDR3: TGTGCCAGCAGTTATCCGGGTAAACGGGGGGGGGATCAGCCCCAGCATTTT.

As regards this clonotype: At one of its ends the junction is not consistent with the germline gene, which may arise from a read error. The chain is built from TRBV7-9 and TRBJ2-3; possibly TRBD1 or TRBD2 for D (5 bases each). CDR3 size: 14 residues. From germline, CDR1 is SEHNR and CDR2 FQNEAQ (reference sequence). Here the CDR3 reads CASSPRGFQDAQYF. The CDR3 DNA reads TGTGCCAGCAGCCCTCGGGGCTTTCAAGATGCGCAGTATTTT.

J is TRBJ2-5 and V is TRBV12-5; 8 nucleotides align to TRBD1. J was trimmed by 2 bases and V by 6 bases; bases with no gene match: 8. Germline lookup yields CDR1 LGHNT and CDR2 FRNRAP. CDR3 length: 15 amino acids. This CDR3 reads CASGTGQGGQETQYF. In nucleotides, the CDR3 is TGTGCTAGTGGAACCGGACAGGGCGGGCAAGAGACCCAGTACTTC.

This clonotype was detected once. This chain connects TRBV20-1 to TRBJ2-3; D might be TRBD2 (5 bases). Trimming pared 5 bases from V and 5 bases from J, leaving 11 bases between. This CDR3 is built from 12 residues. Germline lookup yields CDR1 DFQATT and CDR2 SNEGSKA (reference sequence). The DNA of the CDR3 is TGCAGTGCTCGGGGTTTTGGAGATACGCAGTATTTT. This gives the protein CSARGFGDTQYF.

V usage is TRBV28 and J usage is TRBJ2-7; D possibly corresponds to TRBD2 (6 bases). The CDR3 sequence is 16 residues long. CDR1 and CDR2 from the germline V gene are MDHEN and SYDVKM. Trimming removed 1 base from V and 3 bases from J, with 16 bases in between. The CDR3 region is CASSLFNGGTLYEQYF. The CDR3 region has the DNA TGTGCCAGCAGTTTATTTAATGGGGGGACCCTCTACGAGCAGTACTTC.

V is TRBV6-1 and J is TRBJ1-2; D may be TRBD1 (6 bases). Germline assignment: CDR1 MNHNS and CDR2 SASEGT. V gave up 1 base and J gave up 7 bases, with 10 bases separating them. The length of the CDR3 is 13 residues. For the CDR3, the DNA is TGTGCCAGCAGTGAAGGGGGGGCTCTTGGCTACACCTTC. It specifies CASSEGGALGYTF.

CDR3 region: CASSPSGVYSYNEQFF. The CDR3 coding sequence is TGTGCCAGCTCACCCAGTGGGGTATATTCCTACAATGAGCAGTTCTTC. The chain couples TRBV18 to TRBJ2-1; D call uncertain. Per germline, CDR1 KGHSH and CDR2 LQKENI. V lost 3 bases and J 1 base, leaving 13 bases between the germline ends. CDR3 size: 16 residues.

This rearrangement joins TRBV10-3 to TRBJ1-1, with a tentative D call TRBD1 (5 bases). Germline-derived CDR1 and CDR2 are ENHRY and SYGVKD. Trimming removed 3 bases at V and 3 bases at J, with 11 bases between. The CDR3 is made up of 14 amino acids. The CDR3 coding sequence is TGTGCCATCAGTGACACGGAGGGGTACACTGAAGCTTTCTTT. Protein: CAISDTEGYTEAFF.

This chain joins TRBV9 and TRBJ2-3, with TRBD2 identical over 10 bases. This CDR3 spans 16 amino acids. V was pared by 4 bases and J by 5 bases, with 10 bases of the junction left unmatched. Germline-derived CDR1 and CDR2 are SGDLS and YYNGEE. The CDR3 DNA reads as TGTGCCAGCAGCCCAAAAGCGGGAGGGCCGAGAGATACGCAGTATTTT. Translation gives CASSPKAGGPRDTQYF.

This clonotype turned up a few times. The genes are TRBV15 and TRBJ1-1; 7 positions match TRBD1. Germline V lookup: CDR1 LNHNV, CDR2 YYDKDF (reference sequence). The CDR3 has 16 residues. Unmatched junction bases numbered 8, after V lost 4 bases and J lost 0 bases. CDR3 in DNA: TGTGCCACCAGCACAAGAAGGGGGCCGGTGAACACTGAAGCTTTCTTT. Amino acids: CATSTRRGPVNTEAFF.

The V gene is TRBV6-2 or TRBV6-3, the J gene TRBJ2-5; TRBD1 matches 7 bases. The V gene end was trimmed by 2 bases and the J gene end by 5 bases; junction bases not matched to a gene: 2. Per germline, CDR1 MNHEY and CDR2 SVGEGT. The CDR3 is made up of 13 amino acids. The CDR3 DNA sequence: TGTGCCAGCAGTTACAGGGGGCTGGAGACCCAGTACTTC. Translation gives CASSYRGLETQYF.

This clonotype has just a few counts. The CDR3 protein is CSARDRGARYEQYF. The CDR3 region has the DNA TGCAGTGCTAGAGACAGAGGGGCCCGGTACGAGCAGTACTTC. The chain is built from TRBV20-1 and TRBJ2-7; TRBD1 or TRBD2 may be the D gene (5 bases each). Germline V gene data show CDR1 as DFQATT and CDR2 as SNEGSKA (reference sequence). This CDR3 comprises 14 residues. V was shortened by 0 bases and J by 4 bases, with 13 bases between the two germline ends.

The chain couples TRBV20-1 to TRBJ2-7; 10 bases map to TRBD1. The V segment lost 3 bases and the J segment 0 bases; nucleotides outside the gene matches: 2. The germline CDR1 and CDR2 sequences are DFQATT and SNEGSKA (reference sequence). This CDR3 comprises 14 residues. CDR3 in DNA: TGCAGTGCTAGGGGGACAGGGGTCTCCTACGAGCAGTACTTC. Translated, it gives CSARGTGVSYEQYF.

There are a few counts of this clonotype. The chain combines TRBV27 with TRBJ2-7; 15 nucleotides match TRBD2. V was pared by 5 bases and J by 4 bases, with 6 bases of the junction left unmatched. The CDR3 extends over 16 amino acids. Germline V lookup: CDR1 MNHEY, CDR2 SMNVEV (reference sequence). Here the CDR3 reads CASSPTGTSGGYEQYF. Here the CDR3 DNA reads TGTGCCAGCAGTCCAACCGGGACTAGCGGGGGGTACGAGCAGTACTTC.

The J gene is TRBJ2-1, the V gene TRBV28, with D perhaps given as TRBD1 or TRBD2 (6 bases each). V lost 4 bases, J lost 3 bases, and 19 bases lay in between. The CDR3 has 17 amino acids. The germline V gene has CDR1 MDHEN and CDR2 SYDVKM. The CDR3 protein is CASSSRRMGGIYNEQFF. CDR3 nucleotide sequence: TGTGCCAGCAGTTCACGGCGGATGGGGGGCATCTACAATGAGCAGTTCTTC.

The rearrangement links TRBV10-3 to TRBJ1-1, with D perhaps matching TRBD1 (6 bases). The CDR3 totals 16 residues. Germline V CDR1 and CDR2: ENHRY, SYGVKD. Deletions cut 4 bases from V and 4 bases from J, with 19 bases between. CDR3 in amino acids: CAISGTPGGAATEAFF. The CDR3 region has the DNA TGTGCCATCAGTGGGACCCCTGGGGGGGCTGCCACTGAAGCTTTCTTT.

This clonotype was found a few times. V usage is TRBV7-2 and J usage is TRBJ2-2, with a possible D match to TRBD1 (6 bases). From germline, CDR1 is SGHTA and CDR2 FQGNSA. The CDR3 loop spans 15 amino acids. Trimming removed 1 base at V and 8 bases at J, with 14 bases between. The CDR3 protein is CASSLGTAMGGELFF. In nucleotides, the CDR3 is TGTGCCAGCAGCTTAGGGACAGCCATGGGTGGGGAGCTGTTTTTT.

The chain is built from TRBV4-2 and TRBJ2-1; 8 positions agree with TRBD2. V trimming: 3 bases; J trimming: 7 bases; junction bases outside the gene matches: 14. This CDR3 region has 17 residues. Germline CDR1 LGHNA, CDR2 YNFKEQ. DNA of the CDR3: TGTGCCAGCAGCCAGGTCCCTGTCGGGGGGGAAAGGAATGAGCAGTTCTTC. It encodes CASSQVPVGGERNEQFF.

The chain recombines TRBV5-1 with TRBJ2-2, with 7 bases matching TRBD1. CDR1 SGHRS and CDR2 YFSETQ come from the germline V gene. V lost 4 bases and J lost 2; bases outside the gene matches: 5. The CDR3 is made up of 15 amino acids. CDR3 sequence (DNA): TGCGCCAGCAGCCCGGGACAGCCAAACACCGGGGAGCTGTTTTTT. This gives the protein CASSPGQPNTGELFF.

This clonotype appeared a few times. CDR3 loop: CASSATSGTPLETQYF. The DNA of the CDR3 is TGTGCCAGCAGTGCCACTAGCGGAACCCCGTTAGAGACCCAGTACTTC. The gene calls are TRBV27 and TRBJ2-5; 8 bases line up with TRBD2. The CDR3 spans 16 residues. Germline lookup yields CDR1 MNHEY and CDR2 SMNVEV (reference sequence). V gave up 5 bases and J gave up 4 bases; unmatched junction bases: 12.